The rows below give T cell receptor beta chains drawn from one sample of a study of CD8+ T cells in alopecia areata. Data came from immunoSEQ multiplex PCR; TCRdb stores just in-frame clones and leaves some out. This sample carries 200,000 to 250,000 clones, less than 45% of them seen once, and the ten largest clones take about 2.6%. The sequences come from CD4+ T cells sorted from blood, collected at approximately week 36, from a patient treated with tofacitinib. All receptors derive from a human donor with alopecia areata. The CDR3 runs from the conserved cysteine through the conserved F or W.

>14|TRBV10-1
CASSLTSSTDTQYF
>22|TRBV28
CASSPSSPAGGSFTPSYNEQFF
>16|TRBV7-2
CASSSQSGQGPNEQYF
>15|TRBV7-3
CASSLNGGTNTEAFF
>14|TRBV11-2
CASSLEAGNQPQHF
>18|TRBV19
CASSIASGASGSSDTQYF
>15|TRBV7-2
CASTPTRQGSYEQYF
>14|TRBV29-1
CSVSVQGTTGELFF
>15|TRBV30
CAWKIQGPGGQPQHF
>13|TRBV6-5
CASSYPTTDTQYF
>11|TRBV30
CAGRGLAEAFF
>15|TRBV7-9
CASSPKDRLRDEQYF
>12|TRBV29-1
CSVAGSGNTIYF
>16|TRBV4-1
CASSQDRSIAKNIQYF
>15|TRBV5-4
CASSSPREGLGELFF
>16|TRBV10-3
CAISESERGTYNEQFF
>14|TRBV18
CASSPPTDGYGYTF
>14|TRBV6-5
CASSKDRVGYEQYF
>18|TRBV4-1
CASSQLQGLAGEGETQYF
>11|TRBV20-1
CSARFADTQYF